Following are 29 T cell receptor beta chains from one sample sequenced in a study of early T cells in non-severe SARS-CoV-2 infection. A single record per CDR3 protein comes from TCRdb applying MiXCR to the 5' RACE reads. The sample contains some 91,000 distinct CDR3 sequences, more than 12% of which appear only once. Sequenced: whole blood. The receptors here all came from an adult who was a healthcare worker with PCR-confirmed SARS-CoV-2 infection or an uninfected control (not recorded which).

The gene calls are TRBV7-2 and TRBJ2-7, with D possibly being TRBD2 (6 bases). The CDR3 has 14 amino acids. Per germline, CDR1 SGHTA and CDR2 FQGNSA. V lost 5 bases, J lost 5 bases, and 16 bases lay in between. In nucleotides, the CDR3 is TGTGCCAGCAGCAGAAGGATGGGCGGGAACGAGCAGTACTTC. Amino acid sequence: CASSRRMGGNEQYF. The full variable domain, completed using reference TRBV7-2 and TRBJ2-7, is GAGVSQSPSNKVTEKGKDVELRCDPISGHTALYWYRQSLGQGLEFLIYFQGNSAPDKSGLPSDRFSAERTGGSVSTLTIQRTQQEDSAVYLCASSRRMGGNEQYFGPGTRLTVT.

This clonotype has just a few counts. The gene calls are TRBV18 and TRBJ1-6; no clear D gene. Trimming took off 2 bases at V and 6 bases at J, with 11 bases between the two ends. CDR1 KGHSH and CDR2 LQKENI come from the germline V gene. The CDR3 runs 15 residues. Written as DNA, the CDR3 is TGTGCCAGCTCACCAACTCAGGAGGCTAATTCACCCCTCCACTTT. It is translated as CASSPTQEANSPLHF. The whole variable domain, remainder taken from reference TRBV18 and TRBJ1-6, is NAGVMQNPRHLVRRRGQEARLRCSPMKGHSHVYWYRQLPEEGLKFMVYLQKENIIDESGMPKERFSAEFPKEGPSILRIQQVVRGDSAAYFCASSPTQEANSPLHFGNGTRLTVT.

V and J are TRBV11-2 and TRBJ2-7; 10 positions agree with TRBD2. CDR3 length equals 15 residues. Germline values: CDR1 SGHAT, CDR2 FQNNGV. Germline trimming cut 2 bases from V and 2 bases from J; bases unmatched to any gene: 3. DNA for the CDR3: TGTGCCAGCAGCTTATCTAGCGGGGGCACCTACGAGCAGTACTTC. It specifies CASSLSSGGTYEQYF. Complete variable domain (other parts from reference TRBV11-2 and TRBJ2-7): EAGVAQSPRYKIIEKRQSVAFWCNPISGHATLYWYQQILGQGPKLLIQFQNNGVVDDSQLPKDRFSAERLKGVDSTLKIQPAKLEDSAVYLCASSLSSGGTYEQYFGPGTRLTVT.

The V gene is TRBV20-1, the J gene TRBJ2-1; maybe TRBD1 (6 bases). Germline V gene lookup returns CDR1 DFQATT and CDR2 SNEGSKA (reference sequence). This CDR3 is built from 16 residues. V was shortened by 4 bases and J by 8 bases, with 24 bases between the two germline ends. The CDR3 DNA reads TGCAGTGCTATCCCCACCGACAGGTTGGGCCTCGATGAGCAGTTCTTC. This gives the protein CSAIPTDRLGLDEQFF.

This clonotype was observed a handful of times. The genes are TRBV12-3 or TRBV12-4 and TRBJ2-7; D might be TRBD2 (5 bases). This CDR3 has 14 residues. V lost 6 bases to trimming and J lost 6 bases, with 18 bases between them. The CDR3 sequence is CASSRRAQRAEQYF. CDR3 bases: TGTGCCAGCAGCCGGCGGGCTCAAAGGGCCGAGCAGTACTTC.

The chain employs TRBV6-5 and TRBJ2-1; 8 bases line up with TRBD2. This CDR3 is built from 15 residues. The germline CDR1 and CDR2 sequences are MNHEY and SVGAGI. The V and J ends lost 6 bases and 3 bases, in that order; junction bases with no gene match: 7. The CDR3 here is CASSRSGGNYNEQFF. The CDR3 region has the DNA TGTGCCAGCAGCCGCAGCGGGGGCAACTACAATGAGCAGTTCTTC.

This clonotype came up a few times. This chain uses TRBV28 with TRBJ2-3; a weak D match, TRBD2 (5 bases). Per the germline V gene, CDR1 is MDHEN and CDR2 is SYDVKM. The CDR3 sequence is 16 residues long. V gave up 1 base and J gave up 1 base, with 12 bases separating them. CDR3 amino acids: CASSLSLGVGTDTQYF. As DNA, the CDR3 is TGTGCCAGCAGTTTATCTCTCGGGGTGGGCACAGATACGCAGTATTTT.

The chain has TRBV7-9 and TRBJ1-4; D is perhaps TRBD1 (6 bases). CDR3 length: 15 residues. From germline, CDR1 is SEHNR and CDR2 FQNEAQ (reference sequence). The V end lost 5 bases, the J end lost 5 bases, and 15 bases lay between the germline ends. The CDR3 coding sequence is TGTGCCAGCAGCCCGGGACAATCGATAAATGAAAAACTGTTTTTT. Translation: CASSPGQSINEKLFF.

The rearrangement uses TRBV28 and TRBJ1-1, with unresolved D. V gave up 7 bases and J gave up 4 bases, with 7 bases separating them. The CDR3 has 11 amino acids. Looked up from germline, CDR1 is MDHEN and CDR2 is SYDVKM. The CDR3 reads CASKLSTEAFF. Here the CDR3 DNA reads TGTGCCAGCAAACTATCCACTGAAGCTTTCTTT.

This clonotype was recorded a few times. This chain connects TRBV18 to TRBJ1-1, with D maybe TRBD1 (6 bases). The CDR3 has 14 amino acids. V was clipped by 6 bases and J by 3 bases, with 14 bases between them. Germline-derived CDR1 and CDR2 are KGHSH and LQKENI. DNA for the CDR3: TGTGCCAGCTCCCCTCAGGGGAGAGACACTGAAGCTTTCTTT. As protein: CASSPQGRDTEAFF.

This clonotype was seen ten or more times. The chain has TRBV7-8 and TRBJ2-4, with no clear D. Between the trimmed V and J ends, which lost 4 bases and 9 bases, there was a span of 13 bases. Germline V gene lookup returns CDR1 SGHVS and CDR2 FQNEAQ. This CDR3 comprises 13 residues. CDR3 DNA: TGTGCCAGCAGCTCCACGAATCTAGGCATTCAGTACTTC. This sequence encodes CASSSTNLGIQYF.

V gene TRBV20-1 combines with J gene TRBJ2-7; possibly TRBD1 for D (6 bases). Germline loops: CDR1 DFQATT, CDR2 SNEGSKA (reference sequence). This CDR3 is 13 amino acids long. V was pared by 3 bases and J by 5 bases, with 14 bases between. The CDR3 region is CSASTDSPHEQYF. The CDR3 nucleotides are TGCAGTGCTAGCACGGACAGTCCCCACGAGCAGTACTTC.

This clonotype was observed a handful of times. The rearrangement uses TRBV5-6 and TRBJ2-1, with TRBD2 as a possible D gene (6 bases). There are 14 residues in the CDR3. Trimming removed 4 bases at V and 8 bases at J, with 16 bases between. CDR1 is SGHDT and CDR2 is YYEEEE in the germline V gene. CDR3 sequence reads: CASSLGGSSDEQFF. Here the CDR3 DNA reads TGTGCCAGCAGCCTGGGGGGTAGTTCTGATGAGCAGTTCTTC.

The chain joins TRBV11-2 to TRBJ2-5; D might be TRBD1 (6 bases). V was clipped by 6 bases and J by 4 bases, with 15 bases between them. The CDR3 sequence is 14 residues long. The germline gives CDR1 SGHAT, CDR2 FQNNGV. This CDR3 is CASRHSRGRETQYF. DNA for the CDR3: TGTGCCAGCAGACATAGCAGGGGTAGAGAGACCCAGTACTTC.

This clonotype was picked up a small number of times. This chain uses TRBV29-1 with TRBJ2-1; no firm D call. This CDR3 has 12 amino acids. The V end was cut by 4 bases, the J end by 4 bases, with 8 bases between. CDR1 is SQVTM and CDR2 is ANQGSEA in the germline V gene. The CDR3 region has the DNA TGCAGCGTTGGGGCAGATTACAATGAGCAGTTCTTC. Protein: CSVGADYNEQFF.

This clonotype was observed at least ten times. The CDR3: CASSQGAGRSGNTIYF. CDR3 bases: TGTGCCAGCAGCCAAGGAGCAGGCCGCTCTGGAAACACCATATATTTT. V and J are TRBV7-9 and TRBJ1-3; D is uncertain. Trimming stripped 5 bases from V and 0 bases from J, with 14 bases between. The germline gives CDR1 SEHNR, CDR2 FQNEAQ (reference sequence). This CDR3 spans 16 amino acids.

The chain has TRBV5-1 and TRBJ2-7, with 7 positions matching TRBD2. CDR3 length equals 14 residues. Trimming removed 2 bases from V and 4 bases from J; junction bases left unmatched: 6. The germline gives CDR1 SGHRS, CDR2 YFSETQ. CDR3 region: CASSFSGESYEQYF. Here the CDR3 DNA reads TGCGCCAGCAGCTTCAGCGGGGAGTCGTACGAGCAGTACTTC. Full variable domain (missing parts from reference TRBV5-1 and TRBJ2-7): KAGVTQTPRYLIKTRGQQVTLSCSPISGHRSVSWYQQTPGQGLQFLFEYFSETQRNKGNFPGRFSGRQFSNSRSEMNVSTLELGDSALYLCASSFSGESYEQYFGPGTRLTVT.

This clonotype has ten or more counts. V gene TRBV29-1 combines with J gene TRBJ2-2; unclear D gene. Germline-derived CDR1 and CDR2 are SQVTM and ANQGSEA. The V end lost 7 bases, the J end lost 5 bases, and 11 bases lay between the germline ends. There are 12 residues in the CDR3. CDR3 protein: CSAGHGTGELFF. The CDR3 region has the DNA TGCAGCGCTGGGCACGGGACCGGGGAGCTGTTTTTT.

In its sample, this clonotype was seen a few times. The rearrangement links TRBV12-3 or TRBV12-4 to TRBJ1-1; TRBD1 is a possible D gene (5 bases). The CDR3 is 13 residues long. Trimming took off 6 bases at V and 7 bases at J, with 15 bases between the two ends. DNA for the CDR3: TGTGCCAGCAGATGGGTGGGGGTGGATGAAGCTTTCTTT. Translating it yields CASRWVGVDEAFF.

The rearrangement links TRBV29-1 to TRBJ2-7, with TRBD2 matching over 8 bases. Trimming removed 0 bases from V and 6 bases from J; junction bases left unmatched: 13. Germline V gene lookup returns CDR1 SQVTM and CDR2 ANQGSEA. The CDR3 length is 16 residues. CDR3 bases: TGCAGCGTTGAAGATCCTCTAGCGGGCACGCTTGGCGAGCAGTACTTC. This encodes CSVEDPLAGTLGEQYF.

This clonotype was seen more than once but under ten times. V and J are TRBV5-5 and TRBJ1-5; D not resolved. CDR1 and CDR2 from the germline V gene are SGHKS and YYEKEE (reference sequence). The CDR3 is 17 residues long. Trimming cost V 2 bases and J 1 base, with 16 bases left between them. The CDR3, as DNA: TGTGCCAGCAGCTTCAATGTTCCCGGGGTCAGCAATCAGCCCCAGCATTTT. Translation: CASSFNVPGVSNQPQHF.

This clonotype was counted a single time. J is TRBJ2-7 and V is TRBV27; the D is unclear. CDR3 length equals 13 residues. The V gene's germline CDR1 is MNHEY and CDR2 SMNVEV (reference sequence). Trimming removed 3 bases at V and 2 bases at J, with 8 bases between. The CDR3 spells CASSFAGTYEQYF. Written as DNA, the CDR3 is TGTGCCAGCAGTTTTGCTGGGACCTACGAGCAGTACTTC.

This clonotype came up many times. The chain is built from TRBV12-3 or TRBV12-4 and TRBJ2-3; maybe TRBD2 (6 bases). The CDR3 has 13 amino acids. Between the trimmed V and J ends, which lost 7 bases and 2 bases, there was a span of 10 bases. Here the CDR3 reads CASKTSSTDTQYF. DNA of the CDR3: TGTGCCAGCAAAACTAGCTCCACAGATACGCAGTATTTT.

V is TRBV5-1 and J is TRBJ2-5, with 10 bases lining up with TRBD2. Germline V lookup: CDR1 SGHRS, CDR2 YFSETQ. This CDR3 spans 16 amino acids. The junction had 9 bases not matched to a gene; V was cut back by 2 bases and J by 5 bases. The CDR3 protein is CASSFGRAGGSETQYF. The CDR3, as DNA: TGCGCCAGCAGCTTCGGACGAGCGGGAGGGTCTGAGACCCAGTACTTC.

This clonotype occurred many times. V gene TRBV11-2 combines with J gene TRBJ2-1; D is unresolved. Germline V gene lookup returns CDR1 SGHAT and CDR2 FQNNGV. CDR3 length equals 14 residues. V was trimmed by 0 bases and J by 6 bases, leaving 9 bases between them. The CDR3 sequence is CASSLEIRGNEQFF. CDR3 bases: TGTGCCAGCAGCTTAGAGATACGAGGCAATGAGCAGTTCTTC.

This clonotype was seen only a few times. The J gene is TRBJ1-1, the V gene TRBV6-2 or TRBV6-3; D not resolved. V lost 6 bases and J 7 bases, leaving 12 bases between the germline ends. The CDR3 covers 12 residues. Germline V lookup: CDR1 MNHEY, CDR2 SVGEGT. The CDR3 region is CASRDRPNEAFF. The CDR3 DNA sequence: TGTGCCAGCAGGGACCGGCCGAATGAAGCTTTCTTT.

A few counts support this clonotype. The chain uses TRBV20-1 and TRBJ1-1; D possibly corresponds to TRBD1 (5 bases). The CDR3 consists of 14 residues. The V end lost 0 bases, the J end lost 0 bases, and 8 bases lay between the germline ends. In germline, CDR1 is DFQATT, CDR2 SNEGSKA (reference sequence). CDR3 region: CSARDPGVNTEAFF. The CDR3 DNA sequence: TGCAGTGCTAGAGATCCGGGGGTGAACACTGAAGCTTTCTTT.

This clonotype was counted ten times or more. The rearrangement joins TRBV5-1 to TRBJ1-1; D unresolved. The germline V gene encodes CDR1 SGHRS and CDR2 YFSETQ. Trimming left V 0 bases short and J 1 base short, with 7 bases between. CDR3 length equals 14 residues. CDR3 coding DNA: TGCGCCAGCAGCTTGGACCGGGGGAACACTGAAGCTTTCTTT. Protein product: CASSLDRGNTEAFF. The whole variable domain, filled in from reference TRBV5-1 and TRBJ1-1, reads KAGVTQTPRYLIKTRGQQVTLSCSPISGHRSVSWYQQTPGQGLQFLFEYFSETQRNKGNFPGRFSGRQFSNSRSEMNVSTLELGDSALYLCASSLDRGNTEAFFGQGTRLTVV.

The gene calls are TRBV6-5 and TRBJ2-2; 12 bases are a match to TRBD2. V lost 6 bases and J lost 6; bases outside the gene matches: 5. Per the germline V gene, CDR1 is MNHEY and CDR2 is SVGAGI. The CDR3 covers 15 residues. The CDR3 DNA follows: TGTGCCAGCAGCCCTGGACTAGCGGGATCCGGGGAGCTGTTTTTT. This encodes CASSPGLAGSGELFF.